Sequencing of this TCR beta chain was carried out in a study of beta chain features in type 1 diabetes. This clone was counted only a few times. Sorted cells reached over 95% purity in every population. J lost 8 bases, V lost 6 bases, and 6 bases had no gene match. The germline V gene encodes CDR1 MDHEN and CDR2 SYDVKM. This CDR3 is built from 13 residues. The whole isolated RNA underwent reverse transcription, so sequencing captured expressed TCRB transcripts. This table comes from immunoSEQ multiplex PCR, and its TCRdb copy is limited to in-frame clones, with some not included. The table includes 250,000 or so clones, about 71% detected once.

The chain couples TRBV28 to TRBJ2-1; 8 nucleotides match TRBD2. The sample consisted of naive CD4+ T cells from blood. The receptor's source is a man aged 30 to 45 in good health. CDR3 region: CASRGTSLDEQFF. The CDR3 region has the DNA TGTGCCAGCAGGGGGACTAGTCTCGATGAGCAGTTCTTC.